This T cell receptor (beta chain) is drawn from a study of T cells in Graves' hyperthyroidism and ophthalmopathy. The PBMCs had their origin in roughly 9.8 ml of fresh peripheral blood. Study conclusions and caveats: Median prediction lead before ophthalmopathy onset was around seven months with the model. From stable hyperthyroidism, ophthalmopathy was set apart by a 13 V-J model.

This CDR3 spans 15 amino acids. In germline, CDR1 is KGHDR, CDR2 SFDVKD. Trimming removed 3 bases at V and 2 bases at J, with 12 bases between. Remarks on this clonotype: What it recognizes is unknown.

There were TCR beta CDR3 regions amplified from RNA transcripts. An initial round of RT-PCR targeting the TCR CDR3 relied on the HTBI primer set. TCRdb itself ran the multiplex PCR reads through MiXCR, one entry per CDR3 protein. The data show 250,000 to 300,000 distinct CDR3 sequences, roughly 15% seen once. The TCR was taken from a woman in her forties with Graves' hyperthyroidism that later progressed to Graves' ophthalmopathy. V and J are TRBV24-1 and TRBJ2-5; weak D call: TRBD2 (6 bases). Sequenced input: blood. This CDR3 reads CATSDGGWTQETQYF. The CDR3 nucleotides read TGTGCCACCAGTGATGGGGGGTGGACACAAGAGACCCAGTACTTC.